Presented here are 20 T cell receptor beta chains from one specimen sequenced in a study of OX40 agonist ivuxolimab in advanced cancers. TCRdb's copy holds only in-frame clones and misses some; the assay was immunoSEQ multiplex PCR. The sample lists nearly 8,500 clones; over 55% were seen once. The sample here was CD4+ or CD8+ T cells sorted from blood, taken in a trial of the OX40 agonist ivuxolimab. These receptors were collected from an adult with an advanced solid tumor such as melanoma, head and neck, liver or kidney cancer.

J is TRBJ2-3 and V is TRBV11-2; maybe TRBD2 (5 bases). The length of the CDR3 is 12 residues. Trimming removed 1 base from V and 7 bases from J, with 6 bases in between. Germline V lookup: CDR1 SGHAT, CDR2 FQNNGV. CDR3 region: CASSLGEHTQYF. The CDR3 DNA reads as TGTGCCAGCAGCTTAGGGGAGCATACGCAGTATTTT.

This rearrangement joins TRBV7-6 to TRBJ2-1; 10 bases are shared with TRBD2. Germline V gene sequence: CDR1 SGHVS, CDR2 FNYEAQ. V dropped 5 bases and J dropped 3; count of bases not matched to a gene: 10. CDR3 length: 17 residues. Here the CDR3 reads CASSPRTSGTLYNEQFF. CDR3 DNA sequence: TGTGCCAGCAGCCCCCGGACTAGCGGAACCCTCTACAATGAGCAGTTCTTC.

This clone has just a few counts. J is TRBJ1-6 and V is TRBV5-6; the D gene is possibly TRBD1 (5 bases). This CDR3 spans 16 amino acids. Germline CDR1 and CDR2: SGHDT and YYEEEE. The ends were cut back, 1 base at V and 7 bases at J, with 15 bases in the middle. CDR3 sequence (DNA): TGTGCCAGCAGCTTGTATTCCGTCCGGGGCAATTCACCCCTCCACTTT. Protein sequence: CASSLYSVRGNSPLHF.

The gene calls are TRBV7-9 and TRBJ1-2; D perhaps matches TRBD1 (5 bases). The CDR3 contains 15 residues. In germline, CDR1 is SEHNR, CDR2 FQNEAQ (reference sequence). The ends were cut back, 1 base at V and 6 bases at J, with 15 bases in the middle. CDR3 sequence reads: CASSLDGAGSHGYTF. The CDR3 DNA reads as TGTGCCAGCAGCTTAGATGGGGCAGGGTCTCATGGCTACACCTTC.

Only a few counts were recorded for this clone. The chain is built from TRBV9 and TRBJ2-7; D gene ambiguous. V lost 1 base and J 4 bases, leaving 12 bases between the germline ends. The germline V gene has CDR1 SGDLS and CDR2 YYNGEE. The CDR3 spans 14 residues. DNA of the CDR3: TGTGCCAGCAGCGTAATTAGTGGTAAATACGAGCAGTACTTC. Translating it yields CASSVISGKYEQYF.

The chain combines TRBV9 with TRBJ2-5; D is possibly TRBD1 or TRBD2 (6 bases each). This CDR3 is built from 15 residues. V lost 4 bases, J lost 2 bases, and 15 bases lay in between. CDR1 is SGDLS and CDR2 is YYNGEE in the germline V gene. CDR3 DNA: TGTGCCAGCAGCCCGTTGGGGGGCCTGCAAGAGACCCAGTACTTC. It translates to CASSPLGGLQETQYF.

In this sample, this clone is medium-sized (0.01 to 0.1%). The chain has TRBV5-6 and TRBJ2-7, with D unclear. The CDR3 runs to 13 residues. Germline CDR1 reads SGHDT; CDR2 reads YYEEEE. Between the trimmed V and J ends, which lost 4 bases and 1 base, there was a span of 9 bases. The CDR3 is CASSGFSSYEQYF. The CDR3 nucleotides are TGTGCCAGCAGCGGATTTTCTTCCTACGAGCAGTACTTC.

The chain uses TRBV6-4 and TRBJ2-1; the D gene is possibly TRBD1 (6 bases). The CDR3 is made up of 14 amino acids. Trimming cost V 5 bases and J 3 bases, with 11 bases left between them. The germline V gene has CDR1 MRHNA and CDR2 SNTAGT. The CDR3 spells CASSPRDNYNEQFF. CDR3 bases: TGTGCCAGCAGTCCCCGGGACAACTACAATGAGCAGTTCTTC.

The table lists this clone with a count of one. The rearrangement joins TRBV7-6 to TRBJ2-7; 7 nucleotides agree with TRBD1. CDR1 is SGHVS and CDR2 is FNYEAQ in the germline V gene. After removal of 3 bases from V and 5 bases from J, the junction contained 19 bases not matched to a gene. The CDR3 has 18 residues. CDR3 nucleotides: TGTGCCAGCAGCTTCCGCCCGGCCGTCGACAGGGCTCTCCACGAGCAGTACTTC. Encoded protein: CASSFRPAVDRALHEQYF.

The V and J genes are TRBV4-3 and TRBJ2-7, with 12 bases that match TRBD1. The CDR3 sequence is 17 residues long. Germline V gives CDR1 LGHNA, CDR2 YSLEER. The trim removed 4 bases at V and 0 bases at J, leaving 7 bases unmatched. The CDR3 is CASSRGTGGPFSYEQYF. In DNA form, the CDR3 reads TGCGCCAGCAGCCGTGGGACAGGGGGCCCCTTCTCCTACGAGCAGTACTTC.

This chain uses TRBV5-1 with TRBJ2-1; 14 bases line up with TRBD2. The CDR3 covers 20 residues. J was trimmed by 4 bases and V by 4 bases; bases with no gene match: 16. Germline V gives CDR1 SGHRS, CDR2 YFSETQ. CDR3 DNA sequence: TGCGCCAGCAGCCAACCCGAGGGACTAGCGGGGGCTATCAGGTACAATGAGCAGTTCTTC. Its translation: CASSQPEGLAGAIRYNEQFF.

This clone showed up just once. This rearrangement joins TRBV6-5 to TRBJ2-5; D is undetermined. The germline V gene encodes CDR1 MNHEY and CDR2 SVGAGI. The CDR3 has 14 amino acids. Trimming removed 5 bases at V and 3 bases at J, with 13 bases between. The CDR3 reads CASSEAQNEETQYF. Here the CDR3 DNA reads TGTGCCAGCAGTGAGGCCCAGAACGAAGAGACCCAGTACTTC.

V and J are TRBV4-3 and TRBJ1-1, with D perhaps matching TRBD1 (5 bases). Germline lookup yields CDR1 LGHNA and CDR2 YSLEER. Trimming stripped 1 base from V and 8 bases from J, with 5 bases between. This CDR3 has 11 residues. The CDR3 sequence is CASSQGGEAFF. CDR3 coding DNA: TGCGCCAGCAGCCAAGGGGGGGAAGCTTTCTTT.

The chain joins TRBV13 to TRBJ2-7; a possible D gene is TRBD1 (6 bases). The length of the CDR3 is 14 residues. V lost 4 bases and J 7 bases, leaving 17 bases between the germline ends. The V gene's germline CDR1 is PRHDT and CDR2 FYEKMQ (reference sequence). CDR3 nucleotides: TGTGCCAGCAGCTCGGGACATTCCCTAGGGGAGCAGTACTTC. This sequence encodes CASSSGHSLGEQYF.

The gene calls are TRBV6-4 and TRBJ2-2; TRBD1 aligns across 8 bases. V shed 5 bases, J shed 2 bases, and the junction held 4 bases outside the gene matches. CDR1 is MRHNA, CDR2 SNTAGT, per germline. The CDR3 loop spans 15 amino acids. CDR3 protein: CASSPGQDNTGELFF. The CDR3 coding sequence is TGTGCCAGCAGTCCGGGACAGGACAACACCGGGGAGCTGTTTTTT.

The chain couples TRBV7-5 to TRBJ2-1; the DNA was not used to check the table's D call, TRBD2. TRBV7-5 is a known pseudogene. The CDR3 consists of 13 residues. The CDR3 sequence is CARSLNGNNEQFF. The DNA for the CDR3 is TGTGCCAGAAGCCTCAACGGGAACAATGAGCAGTTCTTC.

To note about this clone: It may be a read error: a sequence one base away is much more abundant. This chain links TRBV27 with TRBJ2-3; D is undetermined. The CDR3 is 14 amino acids. The V end was cut by 3 bases, the J end by 2 bases, with 9 bases between. The V gene's germline CDR1 is MNHEY and CDR2 SMNVEV (reference sequence). For the CDR3, the DNA is TGTGCCAGCAGTTTGACTCCGGACACAGATACGCAGTATTTT. Translated: CASSLTPDTDTQYF.

This clone was observed a handful of times. This chain uses TRBV2 with TRBJ2-7, with 8 nucleotides matching TRBD2. Germline CDR1 SNHLY, CDR2 FYNNEI. Trimming at V came to 6 bases and at J to 3 bases, leaving 13 bases not matched to a gene. The CDR3 covers 16 residues. As DNA, the CDR3 is TGTGCCAGCAGCCCAGAACTGACTAGCGTTATCTACGAGCAGTACTTC. Its protein product is CASSPELTSVIYEQYF.

In its sample, this clone was seen a few times. The V and J genes are TRBV7-9 and TRBJ1-2, with TRBD1 as a possible D gene (6 bases). Trimming removed 5 bases at V and 0 bases at J, with 13 bases between. The CDR3 spans 15 residues. Germline-derived CDR1 and CDR2 are SEHNR and FQNEAQ (reference sequence). This CDR3 is CASSPGQSTNYGYTF. DNA for the CDR3: TGTGCCAGCAGCCCCGGACAGAGTACTAACTATGGCTACACCTTC. Supplemented by reference TRBV7-9 and TRBJ1-2, the full variable domain reads DTGVSQNPRHKITKRGQNVTFRCDPISEHNRLYWYRQTLGQGPEFLTYFQNEAQLEKSRLLSDRFSAERPKGSFSTLEIQRTEQGDSAMYLCASSPGQSTNYGYTFGSGTRLTVV.

In this sample, this clone is medium-sized (0.01 to 0.1%). This sequence joins TRBV7-8 and TRBJ1-5, with TRBD1 as a possible D gene (5 bases). The CDR3 is 16 residues long. V lost 0 bases and J 2 bases, leaving 11 bases between the germline ends. CDR1 and CDR2 from the germline V gene are SGHVS and FQNEAQ. The CDR3: CASSLAPGVGNQPQHF. The CDR3, as DNA: TGTGCCAGCAGCTTAGCCCCGGGGGTGGGCAATCAGCCCCAGCATTTT.